A single sample gave rise to the 25 T cell receptor beta chains below, sequenced in a study of blood T cell repertoires in COVID-19. The table came from immunoSEQ multiplex PCR; TCRdb's copy has only in-frame clones and leaves some out. In the table there are approximately 81,000 clones, around 91% of which are singletons. The sequenced material came from peripheral blood. Receptors originate from a woman between 45 and 65 years old in a cohort sampled during active COVID-19.

The chain combines TRBV5-4 with TRBJ2-7, with D tentatively TRBD2 (5 bases). Trimming pared 2 bases from V and 6 bases from J, leaving 9 bases between. Germline lookup yields CDR1 SGHNT and CDR2 YYREEE (reference sequence). There are 12 residues in the CDR3. The CDR3 loop is CASSFGGSEQYF. CDR3 sequence (DNA): TGTGCCAGCAGCTTCGGAGGATCCGAGCAGTACTTC.

This chain uses TRBV15 with TRBJ2-1; TRBD1 matches at 9 bases. The CDR3 is made up of 15 amino acids. Germline V lookup: CDR1 LNHNV, CDR2 YYDKDF (reference sequence). J gave up 5 bases and V 0 bases, and 2 bases lay outside the gene matches. The CDR3 spells CATSRDRTGDNEQFF. The CDR3 bases are TGTGCCACCAGCAGAGACCGGACAGGGGACAATGAGCAGTTCTTC.

This clone has just one count. The CDR3 DNA sequence: TGTGCTAGTGGTTTTTACAGGGTATACACCGGGGAGCTGTTTTTT. It is translated as CASGFYRVYTGELFF. The gene calls are TRBV12-5 and TRBJ2-2; D is possibly TRBD1 (6 bases). This CDR3 spans 15 amino acids. Trimming removed 3 bases from V and 3 bases from J, with 11 bases in between. The V gene's germline CDR1 is LGHNT and CDR2 FRNRAP. Filled out from reference TRBV12-5 and TRBJ2-2, the complete variable domain reads DARVTQTPRHKVTEMGQEVTMRCQPILGHNTVFWYRQTMMQGLELLAYFRNRAPLDDSGMPKDRFSAEMPDATLATLKIQPSEPRDSAVYFCASGFYRVYTGELFFGEGSRLTVL.

The chain combines TRBV6-5 with TRBJ2-2, with a possible D match to TRBD2 (6 bases). The CDR3 loop spans 13 amino acids. Germline-derived CDR1 and CDR2 are MNHEY and SVGAGI. V lost 7 bases and J 6 bases, leaving 12 bases between the germline ends. This CDR3 reads CASTRGVPGELFF. The DNA of the CDR3 is TGTGCCAGCACCCGCGGGGTTCCCGGGGAGCTGTTTTTT.

The chain carries TRBV5-1 and TRBJ2-3; TRBD1 agrees at 7 bases. With V trimmed by 3 bases and J by 1 base, 5 bases remained unmatched. The CDR3 has 15 residues. Germline CDR1 and CDR2: SGHRS and YFSETQ. CDR3 region: CASSSRTGGTDTQYF. CDR3 DNA sequence: TGCGCCAGCAGCTCAAGGACAGGCGGCACAGATACGCAGTATTTT. Filled out from reference TRBV5-1 and TRBJ2-3, the complete variable domain reads KAGVTQTPRYLIKTRGQQVTLSCSPISGHRSVSWYQQTPGQGLQFLFEYFSETQRNKGNFPGRFSGRQFSNSRSEMNVSTLELGDSALYLCASSSRTGGTDTQYFGPGTRLTVL.

This rearrangement joins TRBV18 to TRBJ2-3, with TRBD1 matching over 11 bases. The junction had 7 bases not matched to a gene; V was cut back by 3 bases and J by 8 bases. Germline lookup yields CDR1 KGHSH and CDR2 LQKENI. The CDR3 sequence is 15 residues long. The CDR3 region is CASSPRTGGEGTQYF. The DNA for the CDR3 is TGTGCCAGCTCACCCCGGACAGGGGGCGAAGGTACGCAGTATTTT. Complete variable domain (other parts from reference TRBV18 and TRBJ2-3): NAGVMQNPRHLVRRRGQEARLRCSPMKGHSHVYWYRQLPEEGLKFMVYLQKENIIDESGMPKERFSAEFPKEGPSILRIQQVVRGDSAAYFCASSPRTGGEGTQYFGPGTRLTVL.

The chain has TRBV6-5 and TRBJ1-6; D is uncertain. The CDR3 loop spans 14 amino acids. V was clipped by 3 bases and J by 6 bases, with 9 bases between them. Germline V CDR1 and CDR2: MNHEY, SVGAGI. CDR3 region: CASSYDIPNSPLHF. The CDR3 nucleotides read TGTGCCAGCAGTTATGACATCCCTAATTCACCCCTCCACTTT.

This sequence joins TRBV5-1 and TRBJ2-7; TRBD2 agrees at 7 bases. This CDR3 is built from 15 residues. Trimming at V came to 5 bases and at J to 0 bases, leaving 8 bases not matched to a gene. Germline assignment: CDR1 SGHRS and CDR2 YFSETQ. The CDR3, as DNA: TGCGCCAGCAGGGTCCTAGCGGAAAGCTCCTACGAGCAGTACTTC. This codes for CASRVLAESSYEQYF.

This chain links TRBV4-1 with TRBJ2-3, with 10 nucleotides matching TRBD2. From germline, CDR1 is MGHRA and CDR2 YSYEKL. CDR3 length: 19 amino acids. V gave up 1 base and J gave up 0 bases; unmatched junction bases: 10. The CDR3 loop reads CASSQVASGRAASTDTQYF. The CDR3 DNA reads as TGCGCCAGCAGCCAAGTTGCGAGCGGGAGGGCTGCTAGCACAGATACGCAGTATTTT.

The chain combines TRBV7-9 with TRBJ1-1; 7 bases are shared with TRBD1. Germline loops: CDR1 SEHNR, CDR2 FQNEAQ (reference sequence). V dropped 5 bases and J dropped 5; count of bases not matched to a gene: 11. The CDR3 runs to 15 residues. The CDR3 bases are TGTGCCAGCAGCCCAGGCCGACAGGGAATAACTGAAGCTTTCTTT. Translated: CASSPGRQGITEAFF.

The genes are TRBV19 and TRBJ1-1; 7 nucleotides line up with TRBD1. Trimming cost V 4 bases and J 7 bases; bases outside gene matches: 3. Germline V lookup: CDR1 LNHDA, CDR2 SQIVND (reference sequence). The CDR3 length is 12 residues. CDR3 amino acids: CASSTRQGEAFF. The DNA of the CDR3 is TGTGCCAGTAGTACCCGACAGGGTGAAGCTTTCTTT.

As concerns this clone: Relative to the germline gene, one junction end is altered; a read error may explain this. This rearrangement joins TRBV2 to TRBJ2-3; TRBD2 matches at 9 bases. CDR1 SNHLY and CDR2 FYNNEI come from the germline V gene. There are 17 residues in the CDR3. The CDR3 here is CASSRGFLAGRTDTQYF. The CDR3, as DNA: TGTGCCAGCAGCCGAGGGTTTCTAGCGGGGCGCACGGATACGCAGTATTTT.

This clone appeared once. The chain recombines TRBV2 with TRBJ1-1; D is ambiguous. This CDR3 is 14 amino acids long. Trimming took 2 bases from V and 4 from J, leaving 11 bases between them. CDR1 and CDR2 (germline): SNHLY, FYNNEI. The CDR3 nucleotides read TGTGCCAGCAGTGAACCGCTCGAGGGCACTGAAGCTTTCTTT. Amino acid sequence: CASSEPLEGTEAFF.

The chain joins TRBV2 to TRBJ2-2; 7 positions agree with TRBD1. This CDR3 is 14 amino acids long. With V trimmed by 2 bases and J by 7 bases, 4 bases remained unmatched. Per the germline V gene, CDR1 is SNHLY and CDR2 is FYNNEI. CDR3 DNA sequence: TGTGCCAGCAGTGAACAGGGGGTATACGGGGAGCTGTTTTTT. It codes for CASSEQGVYGELFF.

The CDR3 DNA reads as TGCGCCAGCAGCCCATCTTCCGGGACAGAAAACTATGGCTACACCTTC. Translation gives CASSPSSGTENYGYTF. This chain links TRBV4-1 with TRBJ1-2; TRBD1 matches 7 bases. The trim removed 4 bases at V and 2 bases at J, leaving 10 bases unmatched. Germline CDR1 reads MGHRA; CDR2 reads YSYEKL. The CDR3 length is 16 residues.

CDR3 region: CASSGGGSTTLLGEQYF. Here the CDR3 DNA reads TGCGCCAGCAGCGGCGGGGGATCCACTACCCTCCTAGGCGAGCAGTACTTC. The chain employs TRBV5-1 and TRBJ2-7; 7 bases are shared with TRBD2. The CDR3 covers 17 residues. Trimming took 4 bases from V and 6 from J; bases not matched to a gene: 19. CDR1 and CDR2 from the germline V gene are SGHRS and YFSETQ.

J is TRBJ1-2 and V is TRBV4-1; 8 positions match TRBD1. The germline gives CDR1 MGHRA, CDR2 YSYEKL. The CDR3 is made up of 19 amino acids. V was clipped by 0 bases and J by 2 bases; unmatched bases: 14. CDR3 loop: CASSQDLGGQGAMNYGYTF. Here the CDR3 DNA reads TGCGCCAGCAGCCAAGATTTAGGAGGGCAGGGGGCAATGAACTATGGCTACACCTTC.

This chain uses TRBV29-1 with TRBJ2-3; no firm D call. The germline gives CDR1 SQVTM, CDR2 ANQGSEA. The germline V and J ends were trimmed by 6 bases and 5 bases, with 12 bases remaining between them. The CDR3 covers 12 residues. The CDR3 nucleotides are TGCAGCGTGGGCCGAGCTTTAGATACGCAGTATTTT. Its protein is CSVGRALDTQYF.

The V call is TRBV27, the J call TRBJ2-4; TRBD1 agrees at 7 bases. Germline loops: CDR1 MNHEY, CDR2 SMNVEV (reference sequence). This CDR3 is built from 13 residues. The V and J ends lost 6 bases and 4 bases, in that order; junction bases with no gene match: 3. The DNA for the CDR3 is TGTGCCAGCAGGCCGGGACAGAAAAACATTCAGTACTTC. It is translated as CASRPGQKNIQYF.

The chain uses TRBV7-9 and TRBJ2-3, with D possibly TRBD2 on 5 matching bases. The CDR3 spans 18 residues. V lost 5 bases, J lost 0 bases, and 21 bases lay in between. The germline CDR1 and CDR2 sequences are SEHNR and FQNEAQ (reference sequence). As DNA, the CDR3 is TGTGCCAGCAGCCGGAGGTTGGATGACAAATCTAGCACAGATACGCAGTATTTT. This translates into CASSRRLDDKSSTDTQYF.

This chain connects TRBV19 to TRBJ2-1; weak D call: TRBD2 (5 bases). The germline gives CDR1 LNHDA, CDR2 SQIVND (reference sequence). The CDR3 covers 16 residues. The V end lost 4 bases, the J end lost 0 bases, and 13 bases lay between the germline ends. CDR3 nucleotide sequence: TGTGCCAGTAGTAGGGAGACCTGGAGCTCCTACAATGAGCAGTTCTTC. Residues: CASSRETWSSYNEQFF.

This clone has just one count. The J gene is TRBJ2-2, the V gene TRBV5-1; 8 positions agree with TRBD2. V lost 4 bases, J lost 4 bases, and 9 bases stayed unmatched. This CDR3 is built from 16 residues. The V gene's germline CDR1 is SGHRS and CDR2 YFSETQ. CDR3: CASSIQAGEVTGELFF. The CDR3 DNA is TGCGCCAGCAGCATCCAAGCGGGGGAGGTCACCGGGGAGCTGTTTTTT.

The genes are TRBV6-5 and TRBJ1-5; 7 positions agree with TRBD1. In germline, CDR1 is MNHEY, CDR2 SVGAGI. J lost 4 bases, V lost 5 bases, and 2 bases had no gene match. This CDR3 spans 13 amino acids. The CDR3 reads CASSTTGNQPQHF. CDR3 DNA: TGTGCCAGCAGTACGACAGGGAATCAGCCCCAGCATTTT.

V is TRBV4-2 and J is TRBJ2-7, with 7 bases that match TRBD2. The CDR3 loop spans 16 amino acids. J gave up 1 base and V 1 base, and 7 bases lay outside the gene matches. From germline, CDR1 is LGHNA and CDR2 YNFKEQ. DNA of the CDR3: TGTGCCAGCAGCCAAGGATCTCGGGAGGCTTCCTACGAGCAGTACTTC. Protein product: CASSQGSREASYEQYF.

The V gene is TRBV10-3, the J gene TRBJ2-1; TRBD2 aligns across 11 bases. CDR1 and CDR2 from the germline V gene are ENHRY and SYGVKD. With V trimmed by 2 bases and J by 4 bases, 13 bases remained unmatched. The CDR3 is 19 residues long. CDR3 in DNA: TGTGCCATCAGTGAGCGCGGTACTAGCGGGAGTGTAGCTTACAATGAGCAGTTCTTC. This translates into CAISERGTSGSVAYNEQFF.